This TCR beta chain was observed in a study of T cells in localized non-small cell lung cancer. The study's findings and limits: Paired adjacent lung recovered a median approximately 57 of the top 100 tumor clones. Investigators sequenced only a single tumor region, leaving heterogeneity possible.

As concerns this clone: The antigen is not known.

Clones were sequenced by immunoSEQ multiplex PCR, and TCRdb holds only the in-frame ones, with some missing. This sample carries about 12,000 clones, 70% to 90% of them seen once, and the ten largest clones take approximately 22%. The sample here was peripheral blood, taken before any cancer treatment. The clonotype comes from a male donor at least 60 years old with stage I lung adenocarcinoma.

CDR3 in DNA: TGTGCCAGCAGCTTAGTCGCAGGAACTAATGAAAAACTGTTTTTT. It specifies CASSLVAGTNEKLFF. The V gene is TRBV7-2, the J gene TRBJ1-4; D not certain. Between the trimmed V and J ends, which lost 1 base and 1 base, there was a span of 7 bases. Germline lookup yields CDR1 SGHTA and CDR2 FQGNSA. The CDR3 extends over 15 amino acids.